These 32 T cell receptor beta chains originate from one sample sequenced in a study of low-dose radiotherapy and immunotherapy resistance in tumors. Alpha and beta chains were covered, as first-strand cDNA relied on TRAV- and TRBV-specific primers. TCR amplification used 20 to 25 PCR cycles, a constant-region primer and a V-primer adapter. TCRdb re-analysed the reads in MiXCR, keeping a single row per CDR3 protein. The repertoire includes about 12,000 distinct CDR3 sequences, 76% of them detected once, and about 3% sits in the top ten. The receptors derive from a human donor with advanced metastatic prostate, ovarian, gallbladder or colorectal cancer (not recorded which). This table probably holds off-target reads from a library built for another chain.

The chain links TRBV20-1 to TRBJ2-7; unclear D gene. The germline V gene encodes CDR1 DFQATT and CDR2 SNEGSKA (reference sequence). Trimming pared 0 bases from V and 2 bases from J, leaving 8 bases between. This CDR3 has 13 residues. The CDR3, as DNA: TGCAGTGCTAGAGATCGGGTCACCTACGAGCAGTACTTC. Translating gives CSARDRVTYEQYF.

The chain joins TRBV5-6 to TRBJ1-4; tentatively, D is TRBD1 (5 bases). The CDR3 runs to 14 residues. Germline V gene data show CDR1 as SGHDT and CDR2 as YYEEEE. The germline V and J ends were trimmed by 3 bases and 4 bases, with 10 bases remaining between them. The CDR3: CASSSTENNEKLFF. The CDR3 DNA follows: TGTGCCAGCAGCTCGACAGAAAATAATGAAAAACTGTTTTTT.

This chain uses TRBV3-1 with TRBJ2-1, with 8 bases matching TRBD1. Trimming cost V 5 bases and J 5 bases; bases outside gene matches: 5. The germline V gene has CDR1 LGHDT and CDR2 YNNKEL (reference sequence). The CDR3 runs to 14 residues. CDR3 amino acids: CASSLGQANNEQFF. The CDR3 DNA is TGTGCCAGCAGCTTGGGACAGGCGAACAATGAGCAGTTCTTC.

This clonotype was seen once. This chain joins TRBV6-2 or TRBV6-3 and TRBJ1-1; D is perhaps TRBD1 (5 bases). The CDR3 is 14 amino acids. Per the germline V gene, CDR1 is MNHEY and CDR2 is SVGEGT. V was cut by 2 bases and J by 6 bases, with 13 bases left in between. The CDR3 loop reads CASSYLGRAAEAFF. As DNA, the CDR3 is TGTGCCAGCAGTTACCTTGGCAGGGCCGCTGAAGCTTTCTTT.

The chain has TRBV5-1 and TRBJ2-2; 9 bases align to TRBD2. CDR1 and CDR2 (germline): SGHRS, YFSETQ. The CDR3 spans 18 residues. Germline trimming cut 2 bases from V and 6 bases from J; bases unmatched to any gene: 14. CDR3 amino acids: CASSLTRLAVGGAGELFF. CDR3 nucleotide sequence: TGCGCCAGCAGCTTAACGAGACTAGCGGTCGGAGGGGCCGGGGAGCTGTTTTTT. Supplemented by reference TRBV5-1 and TRBJ2-2, the full variable domain reads KAGVTQTPRYLIKTRGQQVTLSCSPISGHRSVSWYQQTPGQGLQFLFEYFSETQRNKGNFPGRFSGRQFSNSRSEMNVSTLELGDSALYLCASSLTRLAVGGAGELFFGEGSRLTVL.

This chain links TRBV10-3 with TRBJ2-7; D unresolved. CDR3 length: 12 residues. Trimming took 3 bases from V and 6 from J, leaving 9 bases between them. Germline V gene lookup returns CDR1 ENHRY and CDR2 SYGVKD. The CDR3 loop reads CAISDGPLEQYF. The CDR3, as DNA: TGTGCCATCAGTGACGGCCCGCTCGAGCAGTACTTC.

In its sample, this clonotype was seen a few times. This rearrangement joins TRBV5-4 to TRBJ2-1, with 11 positions matching TRBD2. The J segment lost 3 bases and the V segment lost 4 bases, leaving 6 bases of the junction unmatched. CDR1 is SGHNT, CDR2 YYREEE, per germline (reference sequence). The CDR3 totals 16 residues. CDR3 amino acids: CASSGGTSGLYNEQFF. Here the CDR3 DNA reads TGTGCCAGCAGCGGGGGGACTAGCGGACTCTACAATGAGCAGTTCTTC.

The rearrangement uses TRBV19 and TRBJ2-1; a weak D match, TRBD2 (5 bases). This CDR3 comprises 13 residues. The V end lost 11 bases, the J end lost 5 bases, and 16 bases lay between the germline ends. Germline V gene sequence: CDR1 LNHDA, CDR2 SQIVND (reference sequence). The CDR3 sequence is CACRTPGNNEQFF. As DNA, the CDR3 is TGTGCCTGCAGGACTCCTGGGAACAATGAGCAGTTCTTC.

V usage is TRBV28 and J usage is TRBJ2-5; 9 nucleotides agree with TRBD2. The CDR3 runs 15 residues. V shed 3 bases, J shed 1 base, and the junction held 3 bases outside the gene matches. The germline gives CDR1 MDHEN, CDR2 SYDVKM. This CDR3 reads CASSLGSGSQETQYF. CDR3 DNA sequence: TGTGCCAGCAGTTTGGGTAGCGGGAGCCAAGAGACCCAGTACTTC.

The rearrangement links TRBV5-4 to TRBJ1-2; unclear D gene. Germline assignment: CDR1 SGHNT and CDR2 YYREEE (reference sequence). V was shortened by 0 bases and J by 3 bases, with 6 bases between the two germline ends. CDR3 size: 13 residues. The CDR3 DNA follows: TGTGCCAGCAGCTTGGCCACGGACTATGGCTACACCTTC. Residues: CASSLATDYGYTF.

As to this clonotype: A junction boundary mismatches the germline segment, possibly from a read error. V gene TRBV5-3 combines with J gene TRBJ1-4, with 10 bases aligning to TRBD1. TRBV5-3 is reported as an ORF; its role is uncertain. CDR3 length equals 16 residues. CDR3 bases: TGTGCCAGCAGCTTTAGCGGGACAGGGGTTAATGAAAAACTGTTTTTT. Translated: CASSFSGTGVNEKLFF.

The rearrangement joins TRBV20-1 to TRBJ2-7; D gene ambiguous. Germline CDR1 is DFQATT and CDR2 is SNEGSKA (reference sequence). The CDR3 is 12 amino acids. The V end was cut by 0 bases, the J end by 6 bases, with 9 bases between. CDR3 sequence (DNA): TGCAGTGCTAGAGATGGCCCCAGCGAGCAGTACTTC. It codes for CSARDGPSEQYF.

This clonotype was recorded once. This rearrangement joins TRBV12-3 or TRBV12-4 to TRBJ2-7, with TRBD2 as a possible D gene (5 bases). Trimming pared 5 bases from V and 2 bases from J, leaving 19 bases between. The CDR3 is 16 amino acids. DNA of the CDR3: TGTGCCAGCAGTCCCTACCTGAGTGAGCGGCCCTACGAGCAGTACTTC. Translation gives CASSPYLSERPYEQYF.

This clonotype was counted only a few times. V usage is TRBV6-1 and J usage is TRBJ2-7, with 12 bases aligning to TRBD1. CDR3 length equals 15 residues. Germline-derived CDR1 and CDR2 are MNHNS and SASEGT. V lost 5 bases, J lost 4 bases, and 6 bases stayed unmatched. The CDR3 region has the DNA TGTGCCAGCAGTTACGGGGGACAGGGGGCTTACGAGCAGTACTTC. The encoded protein is CASSYGGQGAYEQYF.

The rearrangement uses TRBV27 and TRBJ1-2; no clear D. The length of the CDR3 is 12 residues. Germline assignment: CDR1 MNHEY and CDR2 SMNVEV (reference sequence). V lost 4 bases and J 7 bases, leaving 10 bases between the germline ends. This CDR3 reads CASSSPAAGYTF. The DNA of the CDR3 is TGTGCCAGCAGTTCCCCGGCGGCTGGCTACACCTTC.

The chain has TRBV5-4 and TRBJ2-5; 10 bases fit TRBD2. V gave up 4 bases and J gave up 1 base; unmatched junction bases: 7. The CDR3 contains 16 residues. Germline V lookup: CDR1 SGHNT, CDR2 YYREEE (reference sequence). For the CDR3, the DNA is TGTGCCAGCAGCATTGGAGCGGGAGGGATCCAAGAGACCCAGTACTTC. It is translated as CASSIGAGGIQETQYF.

This chain links TRBV11-2 with TRBJ2-1, with a tentative D call TRBD1 (6 bases). The CDR3 spans 18 residues. Germline CDR1 is SGHAT and CDR2 is FQNNGV. Trimming left V 4 bases short and J 3 bases short, with 22 bases between. CDR3 nucleotides: TGTGCCAGCAGCTCGTCCCGGGACAAGTACCAAGGCTACAATGAGCAGTTCTTC. Translation: CASSSSRDKYQGYNEQFF. The complete variable domain, with remaining parts taken from reference TRBV11-2 and TRBJ2-1, reads EAGVAQSPRYKIIEKRQSVAFWCNPISGHATLYWYQQILGQGPKLLIQFQNNGVVDDSQLPKDRFSAERLKGVDSTLKIQPAKLEDSAVYLCASSSSRDKYQGYNEQFFGPGTRLTVL.

This clonotype was detected only once. J is TRBJ2-5 and V is TRBV29-1; D is unresolved. V was pared by 4 bases and J by 2 bases, with 5 bases between. Per the germline V gene, CDR1 is SQVTM and CDR2 is ANQGSEA. The CDR3 has 11 amino acids. CDR3 residues: CSVALQETQYF. The CDR3 DNA reads TGCAGCGTTGCGCTTCAAGAGACCCAGTACTTC.

V and J are TRBV28 and TRBJ2-7; possible D gene TRBD1, 5 bases. The V gene lost 8 bases and the J gene lost 1 base, with 12 bases spanning the gap. The CDR3 has 13 amino acids. Germline CDR1 MDHEN, CDR2 SYDVKM. For the CDR3, the DNA is TGTGCCAGCCGAAGGGCAGGGTCCTACGAGCAGTACTTC. It yields the protein CASRRAGSYEQYF.

J is TRBJ2-3 and V is TRBV21-1; the listed D gene, TRBD1, was not tested against the DNA. TRBV21-1 is deemed a pseudogene. The CDR3 is 15 amino acids. The CDR3: CASSKGQGDTDTQYF. The CDR3 DNA sequence: TGTGCCAGCAGCAAAGGACAGGGAGACACAGATACGCAGTATTTT.

This chain connects TRBV4-2 to TRBJ2-5; TRBD2 might be the D (6 bases). This CDR3 is built from 14 residues. The V gene's germline CDR1 is LGHNA and CDR2 YNFKEQ. V gave up 4 bases and J gave up 5 bases, with 14 bases separating them. CDR3 DNA sequence: TGTGCCAGCAGCCCAGAGGTCCGGGGGGAGACCCAGTACTTC. This encodes CASSPEVRGETQYF.

The chain employs TRBV29-1 and TRBJ1-1; TRBD1 might be the D (5 bases). Germline CDR1 reads SQVTM; CDR2 reads ANQGSEA. Trimming removed 7 bases at V and 0 bases at J, with 15 bases between. The length of the CDR3 is 14 residues. CDR3: CSALDRGLNTEAFF. The CDR3 DNA reads as TGCAGCGCCTTAGACCGGGGCCTGAACACTGAAGCTTTCTTT.

The V call is TRBV20-1, the J call TRBJ2-7; a possible D gene is TRBD2 (5 bases). This CDR3 has 14 amino acids. In germline, CDR1 is DFQATT, CDR2 SNEGSKA (reference sequence). The V end lost 0 bases, the J end lost 1 base, and 10 bases lay between the germline ends. The CDR3 coding sequence is TGCAGTGCTAGAGAGTTGGGGAGTTCCTACGAGCAGTACTTC. Residues: CSARELGSSYEQYF.

J is TRBJ1-5 and V is TRBV10-3; D is possibly TRBD1 (5 bases). Trimming took off 6 bases at V and 3 bases at J, with 12 bases between the two ends. The CDR3 consists of 14 residues. Germline CDR1 is ENHRY and CDR2 is SYGVKD. The CDR3 reads CAISDGTDNQPQHF. The CDR3 DNA sequence: TGTGCCATCAGCGACGGGACGGACAATCAGCCCCAGCATTTT.

This clonotype was seen more than once but under ten times. The chain couples TRBV19 to TRBJ1-5; perhaps TRBD1 as D (5 bases). Looked up from germline, CDR1 is LNHDA and CDR2 is SQIVND (reference sequence). With 3 bases removed from V and 4 bases from J, the gap between germline ends came to 16 bases. This CDR3 is 16 amino acids long. The CDR3 reads CASSILSGKVNQPQHF. CDR3 nucleotide sequence: TGTGCCAGTAGTATCCTTTCAGGGAAAGTAAATCAGCCCCAGCATTTT.

The gene calls are TRBV6-2 or TRBV6-3 and TRBJ2-1, with D unclear. There are 14 residues in the CDR3. The germline CDR1 and CDR2 sequences are MNHEY and SVGEGT. Trimming removed 4 bases at V and 5 bases at J, with 12 bases between. The CDR3 bases are TGTGCCAGCAGTTTGTTAGGCCTTAACAATGAGCAGTTCTTC. It translates to CASSLLGLNNEQFF.

The chain links TRBV20-1 to TRBJ2-6; TRBD1 is a possible D gene (6 bases). CDR3 length: 16 residues. The germline V gene encodes CDR1 DFQATT and CDR2 SNEGSKA (reference sequence). With 5 bases removed from V and 0 bases from J, the gap between germline ends came to 14 bases. The CDR3 DNA follows: TGCAGTGCTGGGGGCTACGGTAGCTCTGGGGCCAACGTCCTGACTTTC. Amino acids: CSAGGYGSSGANVLTF.

The V and J genes are TRBV20-1 and TRBJ2-2; 11 bases align to TRBD1. This CDR3 comprises 21 residues. V was clipped by 3 bases and J by 1 base; unmatched bases: 19. The germline V gene has CDR1 DFQATT and CDR2 SNEGSKA (reference sequence). The CDR3 DNA is TGCAGTGCTAGGGGGCACTTGGGACAGGGGGGCCCCTCAGTGAACACCGGGGAGCTGTTTTTT. This encodes CSARGHLGQGGPSVNTGELFF.

The V call is TRBV19, the J call TRBJ2-3; 9 positions match TRBD1. This CDR3 comprises 15 residues. Germline loops: CDR1 LNHDA, CDR2 SQIVND (reference sequence). Trimming at V came to 5 bases and at J to 2 bases, leaving 5 bases not matched to a gene. In nucleotides, the CDR3 is TGTGCCAGTAGTGCCGGGACAGGGCACACAGATACGCAGTATTTT. Amino acid sequence: CASSAGTGHTDTQYF.

This chain uses TRBV14 with TRBJ2-1; TRBD2 might be the D (6 bases). V lost 0 bases and J 1 base, leaving 16 bases between the germline ends. CDR1 SGHDN and CDR2 FVKESK come from the germline V gene. The CDR3 loop spans 18 amino acids. The CDR3 spells CASSQDLSGGPSYNEQFF. The DNA of the CDR3 is TGTGCCAGCAGCCAAGATCTTTCTGGAGGGCCGTCCTACAATGAGCAGTTCTTC.

The rearrangement uses TRBV5-1 and TRBJ2-7, with TRBD1 matching over 10 bases. The CDR3 loop spans 14 amino acids. Germline loops: CDR1 SGHRS, CDR2 YFSETQ. After removal of 4 bases from V and 2 bases from J, the junction contained 3 bases not matched to a gene. The CDR3 nucleotides read TGCGCCAGCAGCCAGGGACAGGGGACCTACGAGCAGTACTTC. Translating it yields CASSQGQGTYEQYF.

The chain is built from TRBV23-1 and TRBJ1-5; D unclear. TRBV23-1 belongs to the ORF category, with a function that is uncertain. Trimming took off 1 base at V and 0 bases at J, with 16 bases between the two ends. The CDR3 covers 18 residues. The chain's CDR3 is CASSQWRWREYSNQPQHF. The DNA of the CDR3 is TGCGCCAGCAGTCAATGGAGGTGGAGAGAATATAGCAATCAGCCCCAGCATTTT.